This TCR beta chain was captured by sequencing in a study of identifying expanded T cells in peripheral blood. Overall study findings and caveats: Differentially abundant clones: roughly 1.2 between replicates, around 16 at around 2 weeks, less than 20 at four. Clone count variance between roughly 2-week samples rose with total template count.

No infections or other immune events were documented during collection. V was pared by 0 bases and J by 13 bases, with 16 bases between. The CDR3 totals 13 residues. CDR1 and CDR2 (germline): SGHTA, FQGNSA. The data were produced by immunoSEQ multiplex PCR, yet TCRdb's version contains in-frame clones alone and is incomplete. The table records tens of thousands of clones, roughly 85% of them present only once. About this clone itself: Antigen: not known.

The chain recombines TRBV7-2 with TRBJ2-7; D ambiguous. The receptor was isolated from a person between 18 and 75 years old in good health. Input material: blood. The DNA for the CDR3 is TGTGCCAGCAGCTTAGCGCAGAGTGGGGATCTATACTTC. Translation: CASSLAQSGDLYF.